This TCR beta chain was identified during a study of cytomegalovirus exposure and HLA in healthy donors. For the study at large: An earlier analysis found 117 million unique TCR beta sequences from 150 million to 200 million T cells. The study's findings and limits: Most TCR sequences were seen very rarely across donors, but some public TCRs occurred in many.

The PCR employed 60 Vbeta primers together with 13 Jbeta primers. Original processing notes: In a later analysis, of around 80 million unique beta chains, around 9.9 million appeared in at least two donors. Data came from immunoSEQ multiplex PCR; TCRdb stores just in-frame clones and leaves some out. V, J and clone size are taken as reported in that table, and D and trimming were inferred from the DNA itself. The sample has around 98,000 clones; about 81% are singletons. With respect to this clone: Its specificity is not known.

This CDR3 has 15 residues. V lost 2 bases to trimming and J lost 1 base; unmatched junction nucleotides: 2. Germline V lookup: CDR1 KGHSH, CDR2 LQKENI. Healthy individuals who donated bone marrow served as the donors. The sequence was obtained from a middle-aged man in good health and CMV-seronegative. What was sequenced was PBMCs. This chain joins TRBV18 and TRBJ1-1; TRBD1 matches 9 bases. DNA of the CDR3: TGTGCCAGCTCACCAGGGACAGGGCGGAACACTGAAGCTTTCTTT. Translating it yields CASSPGTGRNTEAFF.